These T cell receptor beta chains were read from a single sample in a study of post-analysis software for immune sequencing data. TCRdb fed the PCR reads into MiXCR, producing one record per CDR3 protein. The sample holds about 160,000 distinct CDR3 sequences, around 34% seen once. The specimen was blood, collected after autologous hematopoietic stem cell transplantation. The source is a girl aged 10-17 years with multiple sclerosis. CDR3s include the opening cysteine and the closing phenylalanine or tryptophan. A D gene is named only where the DNA matches it firmly. Size is stated for part of the rows, as once, few or many counts, or as a class when the clone is expanded.

v_call	d_call	j_call	clone_size	cdr3_nt	cdr3_aa
TRBV7-8	NA	TRBJ1-2	NA	TGTGCCAGCAGCTTAGAGACGGGGAACTATGGCTACACCTTC	CASSLETGNYGYTF
TRBV5-5	NA	TRBJ2-7	few	TGTGCCAGCAGCCCCCGGGGGATGAGAGACGAGCAGTACTTC	CASSPRGMRDEQYF
TRBV27	NA	TRBJ1-2	many	TGTGCCAGCAGCTCGGGGCCTTATGGCTACACCTTC	CASSSGPYGYTF
TRBV10-3	TRBD1	TRBJ1-5	NA	TGTGCCATCAGTGCGAAGGGGGCCCAGCCCCAGCATTTT	CAISAKGAQPQHF
TRBV13	NA	TRBJ2-7	few	TGTGCCAGCAGCCCTTCGGGCAGCCCTCAAGCCTACGAGCAGTACTTC	CASSPSGSPQAYEQYF
TRBV6-5	TRBD1	TRBJ1-4	once	TGTGCCAGCAGTTACTCGGGACAGGGGAGTGAAAAACTGTTTTTT	CASSYSGQGSEKLFF
TRBV20-1	NA	TRBJ2-7	few	TGCAGTGCTAGACGGTTAACCTACGAGCAGTACTTC	CSARRLTYEQYF
TRBV27	TRBD1	TRBJ2-3	few	TGTGCCAGCAGTCCGGGGCGGACAGGCGTGGGAGATACGCAGTATTTT	CASSPGRTGVGDTQYF
TRBV2	TRBD1	TRBJ2-3	NA	TGTGCCAGCAGCCGGGACAGTCAGACAGATACGCAGTATTTT	CASSRDSQTDTQYF
TRBV6-6	NA	TRBJ2-1	NA	TGTGCCAGCAGGTCCCCCGGGGAGCAGTTCTTC	CASRSPGEQFF
TRBV7-2	NA	TRBJ2-1	NA	TGTGCCAGCAGTTTAACCGATCGATGGAGCTCCTACAATGAGCAGTTCTTC	CASSLTDRWSSYNEQFF
TRBV27	TRBD2	TRBJ2-5	few	TGTGCCAGCCAAGTACTAGCGGGAGAAGAAGAGACCCAGTACTTC	CASQVLAGEEETQYF
TRBV5-4	TRBD1	TRBJ2-7	few	TGTGCCAGCAGCTCCGGGACAGGGTCCTACGAGCAGTACTTC	CASSSGTGSYEQYF
TRBV28	TRBD1	TRBJ1-2	NA	TGTGCCAGCAGTTTTGGGACAGGGGGCAGGGGCTACACCTTC	CASSFGTGGRGYTF
TRBV7-6	NA	TRBJ2-5	NA	TGTGCCAGCAGCTTAAGCCGTGGAGAGACCCAGTACTTC	CASSLSRGETQYF
TRBV27	NA	TRBJ1-2	NA	TGTGCCAGCAGTTTATTGGCCAGGGGAAGTGGCTACACCTTC	CASSLLARGSGYTF
TRBV15	NA	TRBJ1-1	few	TGTGCCACCAGTCAGGGATGGGGGAACACTGAAGCTTTCTTT	CATSQGWGNTEAFF
TRBV5-1	NA	TRBJ2-7	once	TGCGCCAGCAACTCGGGGTACCTTTTGGACGAGCAGTACTTC	CASNSGYLLDEQYF
TRBV4-1	TRBD2	TRBJ2-7	NA	TGCGCCAGCGGCCCCTCCGGGGGGGAATCATACGAGCAGTACTTC	CASGPSGGESYEQYF
TRBV12-3/TRBV12-4	NA	TRBJ2-3	NA	TGTGCCAGCAGTTTAGCGGGAGTGAGCCCAGATGCGCAGTATTTT	CASSLAGVSPDAQYF
TRBV9	TRBD1	TRBJ1-2	NA	TGTGCCAGCAGCGTAAGGAGGACAGGGGGAGATGGCGGCTACACCTTC	CASSVRRTGGDGGYTF
TRBV2	TRBD2	TRBJ2-1	NA	TGTGCCAGCATGCCGTCGGCTAGCGGGAGGGTAAGCTCCTACAATGAGCAGTTCTTC	CASMPSASGRVSSYNEQFF
TRBV20-1	TRBD1	TRBJ2-5	NA	TGCAGTGCTAGACGCGGACAGGGGGAGACCCAGTACTTC	CSARRGQGETQYF
TRBV28	TRBD2	TRBJ2-1	NA	TGTGCCAGCAGTTTGATAGGAGCGGGAGGGCTCGAGACCCAGTTCTTC	CASSLIGAGGLETQFF
TRBV3-1	NA	TRBJ2-3	once	TGTGCCAGCAGCCAAAAGGGCCCCACGGATACGCAGTATTTT	CASSQKGPTDTQYF